These 22 T cell receptor beta chains share one sample of origin, sequenced in a study of blood T cell repertoires in COVID-19. Assay used: immunoSEQ multiplex PCR; TCRdb lists only in-frame clones, some missing. The data contain approximately 250,000 clones, 75% to 85% of them singletons. Specimen: peripheral blood. The receptors shown here come from a man aged 45-65 years with COVID-19, enrolled during active disease.

The chain couples TRBV27 to TRBJ2-2, with a possible D match to TRBD1 (6 bases). The CDR3 is 20 amino acids. V shed 10 bases and J shed 0 bases, with 30 bases lying between them. Germline values: CDR1 MNHEY, CDR2 SMNVEV (reference sequence). CDR3 in amino acids: CATKKNRPGSSGANTGELFF. The DNA for the CDR3 is TGTGCCACTAAGAAAAACCGTCCGGGATCCTCAGGGGCGAACACCGGGGAGCTGTTTTTT.

The chain couples TRBV19 to TRBJ2-5, with TRBD1 matching 8 bases. Germline values: CDR1 LNHDA, CDR2 SQIVND (reference sequence). CDR3 size: 15 residues. The V segment lost 5 bases and the J segment 4 bases; nucleotides outside the gene matches: 9. CDR3: CASSPDRVGRETQYF. CDR3 DNA: TGTGCCAGTAGTCCGGACAGGGTGGGGCGAGAGACCCAGTACTTC.

The chain is built from TRBV11-3 and TRBJ2-7; 9 bases align to TRBD2. V gave up 4 bases and J gave up 0 bases; unmatched junction bases: 7. The germline V gene encodes CDR1 SGHNT and CDR2 YENEEA. CDR3 length equals 16 residues. CDR3 sequence reads: CASSYRLAESSYEQYF. CDR3 bases: TGTGCCAGCAGCTACCGACTAGCGGAGAGCTCCTACGAGCAGTACTTC.

This clone was recorded only once. This chain connects TRBV5-1 to TRBJ1-3; 7 positions agree with TRBD1. Germline assignment: CDR1 SGHRS and CDR2 YFSETQ. J gave up 0 bases and V 4 bases, and 13 bases lay outside the gene matches. The length of the CDR3 is 18 residues. In DNA form, the CDR3 reads TGCGCCAGCAGCCTACCGGGTTTAAACAGGGGCTCTGGAAACACCATATATTTT. Protein: CASSLPGLNRGSGNTIYF.

The V call is TRBV4-1, the J call TRBJ2-7, with a tentative D call TRBD1 (6 bases). The CDR3 runs to 14 residues. CDR1 is MGHRA, CDR2 YSYEKL, per germline. Trimming took 1 base from V and 7 from J, leaving 14 bases between them. The CDR3 region is CASSQGAGVWEQYF. As DNA, the CDR3 is TGCGCCAGCAGCCAAGGGGCAGGGGTATGGGAGCAGTACTTC.

The chain couples TRBV18 to TRBJ2-5; D may be TRBD1 (6 bases). This CDR3 spans 14 amino acids. V was pared by 2 bases and J by 3 bases, with 10 bases between. Germline lookup yields CDR1 KGHSH and CDR2 LQKENI. This chain's CDR3 is CASSPIGQKETQYF. The CDR3 bases are TGTGCCAGCTCACCAATCGGACAGAAAGAGACCCAGTACTTC.

V and J are TRBV30 and TRBJ2-1; TRBD1 matches 9 bases. The CDR3 contains 14 residues. CDR1 and CDR2 (germline): GTSNPN, SVGIG (reference sequence). J lost 8 bases, V lost 2 bases, and 7 bases had no gene match. CDR3 coding DNA: TGTGCCTGGAGTCGACAGGGGGGTTATTATGAGCAGTTCTTC. It encodes CAWSRQGGYYEQFF.

The chain recombines TRBV29-1 with TRBJ1-4; 9 bases are a match to TRBD1. The CDR3 runs to 14 residues. Per germline, CDR1 SQVTM and CDR2 ANQGSEA. Losses at the gene ends were 6 bases for V and 3 bases for J; bases not matched to a gene: 5. The CDR3 bases are TGCAGCGTGGGGGGACAGGGACCTAATGAAAAACTGTTTTTT. Translation: CSVGGQGPNEKLFF. Full variable domain (missing parts from reference TRBV29-1 and TRBJ1-4): SAVISQKPSRDICQRGTSLTIQCQVDSQVTMMFWYRQQPGQSLTLIATANQGSEATYESGFVIDKFPISRPNLTFSTLTVSNMSPEDSSIYLCSVGGQGPNEKLFFGSGTQLSVL.

The chain carries TRBV2 and TRBJ1-2; a weak D match, TRBD1 (6 bases). The length of the CDR3 is 15 residues. The V end lost 4 bases, the J end lost 8 bases, and 20 bases lay between the germline ends. CDR1 and CDR2 from the germline V gene are SNHLY and FYNNEI. The CDR3 sequence is CASSVFSQVGGGYTF. CDR3 sequence (DNA): TGTGCCAGCAGTGTATTCTCCCAAGTAGGGGGAGGCTACACCTTC.

The chain joins TRBV24-1 to TRBJ2-5, with 7 positions matching TRBD1. This CDR3 region has 16 residues. V trimming: 5 bases; J trimming: 4 bases; junction bases outside the gene matches: 12. Germline V gene lookup returns CDR1 KGHDR and CDR2 SFDVKD. As DNA, the CDR3 is TGTGCCACCAGTGCCGCCATCTTAGGGGGCCTAGAGACCCAGTACTTC. It encodes CATSAAILGGLETQYF.

The V call is TRBV11-3, the J call TRBJ2-7; 9 nucleotides line up with TRBD1. V lost 2 bases to trimming and J lost 2 bases; unmatched junction nucleotides: 7. Germline lookup yields CDR1 SGHNT and CDR2 YENEEA. The CDR3 length is 16 residues. The CDR3 DNA is TGTGCCAGCAGCTTATCCGGGACAGGGATAACCTACGAGCAGTACTTC. Protein: CASSLSGTGITYEQYF.

This clone was found once. V is TRBV5-5 and J is TRBJ1-2; 8 bases are a match to TRBD1. The length of the CDR3 is 16 residues. Germline CDR1 reads SGHKS; CDR2 reads YYEKEE (reference sequence). Trimming removed 0 bases from V and 8 bases from J; junction bases left unmatched: 12. CDR3 sequence reads: CASSLVISGQGGGYTF. CDR3 coding DNA: TGTGCCAGCAGCTTGGTAATTTCTGGACAGGGAGGGGGCTACACCTTC.

This chain links TRBV18 with TRBJ1-2, with D hard to call. The CDR3 consists of 15 residues. V lost 2 bases and J lost 0, with 10 bases in between. Germline values: CDR1 KGHSH, CDR2 LQKENI. CDR3 DNA sequence: TGTGCCAGCTCACCAACCGGGAGTACTAACTATGGCTACACCTTC. Protein: CASSPTGSTNYGYTF.

The chain has TRBV30 and TRBJ1-5, with D possibly matching TRBD1 (5 bases). The germline V gene has CDR1 GTSNPN and CDR2 SVGIG (reference sequence). The CDR3 length is 14 residues. V was trimmed by 0 bases and J by 1 base, leaving 7 bases between them. For the CDR3, the DNA is TGTGCCTGGAGTGTAGGGGAAAGCAATCAGCCCCAGCATTTT. Translated, it gives CAWSVGESNQPQHF. Variable domain in full (rest from reference TRBV30 and TRBJ1-5): SQTIHQWPATLVQPVGSPLSLECTVEGTSNPNLYWYRQAAGRGLQLLFYSVGIGQISSEVPQNLSASRPQDRQFILSSKKLLLSDSGFYLCAWSVGESNQPQHFGDGTRLSIL.

This chain links TRBV5-5 with TRBJ2-7; D remains unclear. The CDR3 loop spans 14 amino acids. CDR1 and CDR2 (germline): SGHKS, YYEKEE (reference sequence). The ends were cut back, 1 base at V and 0 bases at J, with 8 bases in the middle. The CDR3 nucleotides are TGTGCCAGCAGCTTGCGAGAGTACTCCTACGAGCAGTACTTC. Translating gives CASSLREYSYEQYF. The whole variable domain, filled in from reference TRBV5-5 and TRBJ2-7, reads DAGVTQSPTHLIKTRGQQVTLRCSPISGHKSVSWYQQVLGQGPQFIFQYYEKEERGRGNFPDRFSARQFPNYSSELNVNALLLGDSALYLCASSLREYSYEQYFGPGTRLTVT.

This rearrangement joins TRBV5-5 to TRBJ2-1; unclear D gene. Trimming stripped 0 bases from V and 4 bases from J, with 5 bases between. The germline V gene has CDR1 SGHKS and CDR2 YYEKEE (reference sequence). The CDR3 length is 13 residues. The CDR3 spells CASSLVRYNEQFF. The CDR3 DNA reads as TGTGCCAGCAGCTTGGTCCGTTACAATGAGCAGTTCTTC.

The V gene is TRBV2, the J gene TRBJ2-1; a possible D gene is TRBD1 (6 bases). V dropped 6 bases and J dropped 2 bases, with 14 bases sitting between them. Germline V gives CDR1 SNHLY, CDR2 FYNNEI. The length of the CDR3 is 15 residues. CDR3 sequence: CASRGVTGTYNEQFF. DNA of the CDR3: TGTGCCAGCAGGGGGGTGACAGGAACCTACAATGAGCAGTTCTTC.

The chain links TRBV6-2 or TRBV6-3 to TRBJ2-3; TRBD1 agrees at 9 bases. The CDR3 is made up of 15 amino acids. Losses at the gene ends were 6 bases for V and 1 base for J; bases not matched to a gene: 5. Germline loops: CDR1 MNHEY, CDR2 SVGEGT. The CDR3 DNA reads TGTGCCAGCAGCTTAACAGGGGGCGGCACAGATACGCAGTATTTT. Translated, it gives CASSLTGGGTDTQYF.

This chain connects TRBV27 to TRBJ2-7; a possible D gene is TRBD1 (6 bases). CDR3 length equals 15 residues. Between the trimmed V and J ends, which lost 2 bases and 1 base, there was a span of 12 bases. CDR1 is MNHEY, CDR2 SMNVEV, per germline (reference sequence). The CDR3 DNA is TGTGCCAGCAGTTTAGCCCCCCAGGGGTCCTACGAGCAGTACTTC. It yields the protein CASSLAPQGSYEQYF.

This CDR3 reads CSAQRGSSYEQYF. The CDR3 bases are TGCAGCGCCCAAAGAGGGAGCTCCTACGAGCAGTACTTC. V gene TRBV29-1 combines with J gene TRBJ2-7, with D tentatively TRBD2 (5 bases). This CDR3 has 13 amino acids. Trimming stripped 7 bases from V and 0 bases from J, with 13 bases between. CDR1 and CDR2 from the germline V gene are SQVTM and ANQGSEA.

The chain has TRBV25-1 and TRBJ1-3; 8 bases agree with TRBD1. In germline, CDR1 is MGHDK, CDR2 SYGVNS. The CDR3 is 16 residues long. Trimming at V came to 3 bases and at J to 0 bases, leaving 4 bases not matched to a gene. The chain's CDR3 is CASSDLGQVSGNTIYF. DNA for the CDR3: TGTGCCAGCAGTGATTTGGGACAGGTCTCTGGAAACACCATATATTTT.

This chain connects TRBV28 to TRBJ1-5, with 9 bases lining up with TRBD1. This CDR3 comprises 15 residues. Germline assignment: CDR1 MDHEN and CDR2 SYDVKM. J gave up 2 bases and V 3 bases, and 2 bases lay outside the gene matches. The CDR3 DNA reads TGTGCCAGCAGTTTCCGGGACAGGGGCAATCAGCCCCAGCATTTT. This gives the protein CASSFRDRGNQPQHF.